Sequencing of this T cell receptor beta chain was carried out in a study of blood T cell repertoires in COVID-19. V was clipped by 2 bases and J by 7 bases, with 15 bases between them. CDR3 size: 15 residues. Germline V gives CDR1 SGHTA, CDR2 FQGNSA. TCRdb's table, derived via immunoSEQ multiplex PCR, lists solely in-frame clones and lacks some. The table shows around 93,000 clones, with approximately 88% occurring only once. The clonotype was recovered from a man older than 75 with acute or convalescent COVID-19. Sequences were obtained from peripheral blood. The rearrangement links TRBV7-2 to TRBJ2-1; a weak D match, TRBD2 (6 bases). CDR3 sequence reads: CASSLYSGAGNEQFF. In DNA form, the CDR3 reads TGTGCCAGCAGCTTATATTCGGGAGCGGGTAATGAGCAGTTCTTC.